This T cell receptor (beta chain) is from a study of OX40 agonist ivuxolimab in advanced cancers. Whole-study findings and limits: The study found that CD8+ T cells averaged more expanded clones than CD4+.

To note about this clone: Its antigen is not identified.

Sequenced by immunoSEQ multiplex PCR; TCRdb stores in-frame clones only, minus some. The table has around 79,000 clones, 90% to 95% seen once; the top ten hold 2.3%. The ends were cut back, 0 bases at V and 11 bases at J, with 13 bases in the middle. This CDR3 has 13 residues. CDR1 LGHNA and CDR2 YSLEER come from the germline V gene. The chain uses TRBV4-3 and TRBJ1-2, with a possible D match to TRBD1 (5 bases). Here the sequenced sample was CD4+ or CD8+ T cells sorted from blood, taken in a trial of the OX40 agonist ivuxolimab. The TCR originated in an adult with an advanced solid tumor such as melanoma, head and neck, liver or kidney cancer. CDR3 nucleotide sequence: TGCGCCAGCAGCCAAGAAGGTACGGGGGTATACACCTTC. Translating gives CASSQEGTGVYTF.